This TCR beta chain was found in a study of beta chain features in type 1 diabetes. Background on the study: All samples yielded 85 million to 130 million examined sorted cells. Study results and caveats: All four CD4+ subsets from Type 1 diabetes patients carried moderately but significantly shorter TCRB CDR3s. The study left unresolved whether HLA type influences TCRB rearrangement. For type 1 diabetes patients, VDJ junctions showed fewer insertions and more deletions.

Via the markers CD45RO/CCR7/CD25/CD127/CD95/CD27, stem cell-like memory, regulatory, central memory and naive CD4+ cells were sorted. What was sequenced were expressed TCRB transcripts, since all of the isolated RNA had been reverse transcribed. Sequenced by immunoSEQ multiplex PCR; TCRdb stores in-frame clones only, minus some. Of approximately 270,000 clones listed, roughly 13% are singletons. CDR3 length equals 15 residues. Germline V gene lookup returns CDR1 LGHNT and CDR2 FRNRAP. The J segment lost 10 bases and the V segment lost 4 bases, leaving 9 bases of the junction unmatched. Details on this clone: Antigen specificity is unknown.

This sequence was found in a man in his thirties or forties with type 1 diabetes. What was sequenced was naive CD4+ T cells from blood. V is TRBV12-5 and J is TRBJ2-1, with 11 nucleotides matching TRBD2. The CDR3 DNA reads TGTGCTAGTGGTTCCCCCCGACTAGCGGGACAAGAGCAGTTCTTC. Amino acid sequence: CASGSPRLAGQEQFF. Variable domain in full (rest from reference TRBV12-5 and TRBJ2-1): DARVTQTPRHKVTEMGQEVTMRCQPILGHNTVFWYRQTMMQGLELLAYFRNRAPLDDSGMPKDRFSAEMPDATLATLKIQPSEPRDSAVYFCASGSPRLAGQEQFFGPGTRLTVL.